Following are 9 T cell receptor beta chains from one sample sequenced in a study of shared clonotypes between healthy human individuals. Profiling relied on immunoSEQ multiplex PCR, and the TCRdb table lists in-frame clones only, not all of them. This sample has approximately 2.5 million clones; 80% to 95% occur once, and the top ten carry approximately 0.36%. The sample taken for sequencing was naive CD4+ T cells from PBMCs. Subset indicated: CD45RA+ positively selected. These receptors came from a man aged 18 to 30 in good health. Some clones in this sample may be carry-over from other donors' samples.

The chain employs TRBV28 and TRBJ1-1; 8 bases are shared with TRBD1. The germline CDR1 and CDR2 sequences are MDHEN and SYDVKM. The CDR3 has 15 amino acids. Trimming removed 6 bases from V and 1 base from J; junction bases left unmatched: 7. The CDR3 sequence: CASRPTGEGNTEAFF. For the CDR3, the DNA is TGTGCCAGCAGGCCGACAGGGGAGGGGAACACTGAAGCTTTCTTT.

J is TRBJ1-2 and V is TRBV7-2, with TRBD1 matching over 9 bases. V was clipped by 5 bases and J by 3 bases; unmatched bases: 10. CDR1 is SGHTA, CDR2 FQGNSA, per germline. CDR3 size: 16 residues. DNA of the CDR3: TGTGCCAGCAGCCTAGGGACAGGGCTTGGTGACTATGGCTACACCTTC. Translation: CASSLGTGLGDYGYTF.

The chain uses TRBV7-9 and TRBJ2-5, with 12 bases matching TRBD2. The germline gives CDR1 SEHNR, CDR2 FQNEAQ (reference sequence). Unmatched junction bases numbered 4, after V lost 5 bases and J lost 0 bases. This CDR3 contains 16 residues. This CDR3 reads CASSRTSGGNQETQYF. DNA for the CDR3: TGTGCCAGCAGCCGAACTAGCGGGGGGAACCAAGAGACCCAGTACTTC.

The genes are TRBV7-9 and TRBJ2-1, with unresolved D. This CDR3 is 14 amino acids long. From germline, CDR1 is SEHNR and CDR2 FQNEAQ (reference sequence). V lost 5 bases, J lost 7 bases, and 15 bases lay in between. CDR3 sequence (DNA): TGTGCCAGCAGCCTCCCCGTCAGTTCGAATGAGCAGTTCTTC. Amino acids: CASSLPVSSNEQFF.

This clone was seen only once. This chain joins TRBV7-2 and TRBJ2-3; 12 positions match TRBD2. The CDR3 is made up of 15 amino acids. Germline V lookup: CDR1 SGHTA, CDR2 FQGNSA. J gave up 6 bases and V 7 bases, and 8 bases lay outside the gene matches. CDR3 region: CASTTSGSHKDTQYF. In DNA, the CDR3 is TGTGCCAGCACGACTAGCGGGAGTCATAAGGATACGCAGTATTTT.

The V call is TRBV29-1, the J call TRBJ2-2, with a weak D call TRBD1 (6 bases). This CDR3 has 14 residues. The V end was cut by 4 bases, the J end by 3 bases, with 12 bases between. Germline assignment: CDR1 SQVTM and CDR2 ANQGSEA. The CDR3 region has the DNA TGCAGCGTTGGGGGTAGGGGGTACACCGGGGAGCTGTTTTTT. Translation gives CSVGGRGYTGELFF.

A single count supports this clone. The sample carries other DNA sequences with the same CDR3. The chain joins TRBV5-1 to TRBJ2-1, with 9 positions matching TRBD2. The length of the CDR3 is 15 residues. Germline V gene sequence: CDR1 SGHRS, CDR2 YFSETQ. The V segment lost 7 bases and the J segment 0 bases; nucleotides outside the gene matches: 5. The DNA of the CDR3 is TGCGCCAGCTCCAGCGGGGGGAGCTCCTACAATGAGCAGTTCTTC. This gives the protein CASSSGGSSYNEQFF.

J is TRBJ2-4 and V is TRBV15; tentative D call: TRBD2 (5 bases). V was pared by 0 bases and J by 10 bases, with 7 bases between. CDR1 and CDR2 from the germline V gene are LNHNV and YYDKDF (reference sequence). The CDR3 extends over 12 amino acids. CDR3 in amino acids: CATSRDPGIQYF. CDR3 in DNA: TGTGCCACCAGCAGAGATCCGGGAATTCAGTACTTC. The full variable domain, rest sourced from reference TRBV15 and TRBJ2-4, is DAMVIQNPRYQVTQFGKPVTLSCSQTLNHNVMYWYQQKSSQAPKLLFHYYDKDFNNEADTPDNFQSRRPNTSFCFLDIRSPGLGDTAMYLCATSRDPGIQYFGAGTRLSVL.

Here the CDR3 DNA reads TGTGCCAGCAGCTTGGGGGGGAGGACTGAAGCTTTCTTT. Translating it yields CASSLGGRTEAFF. The V gene is TRBV5-6, the J gene TRBJ1-1; possibly TRBD1 for D (5 bases). The V and J ends lost 0 bases and 5 bases respectively, with 8 bases between them. This CDR3 spans 13 amino acids. CDR1 and CDR2 from the germline V gene are SGHDT and YYEEEE.